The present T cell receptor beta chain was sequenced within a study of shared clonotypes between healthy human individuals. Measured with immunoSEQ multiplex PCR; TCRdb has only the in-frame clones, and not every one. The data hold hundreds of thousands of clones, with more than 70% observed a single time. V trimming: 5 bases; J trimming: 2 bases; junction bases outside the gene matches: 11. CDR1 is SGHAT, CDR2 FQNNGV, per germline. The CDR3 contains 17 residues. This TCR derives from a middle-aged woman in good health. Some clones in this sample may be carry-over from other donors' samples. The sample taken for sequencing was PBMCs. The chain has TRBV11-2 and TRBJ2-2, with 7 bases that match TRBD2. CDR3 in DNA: TGTGCCAGCAGCCCCCCTCGGGGGAGGGTTAACACCGGGGAGCTGTTTTTT. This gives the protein CASSPPRGRVNTGELFF.